This T cell receptor (beta chain) derives from a study of shared clonotypes between healthy human individuals. In the study overall: Donors consisted of two women and a few men between 18 and 49. Every donor yielded three CD4 naive, three CD4 memory, two CD8 naive and one CD8 memory plate.

Method: immunoSEQ multiplex PCR; TCRdb's copy keeps in-frame clones and lacks some. The data show nearly 750,000 clones, with approximately 72% seen just once and under 2% held by the top ten. This CDR3 spans 11 amino acids. The germline V gene has CDR1 GTSNPN and CDR2 SVGIG (reference sequence). Trimming pared 1 base from V and 8 bases from J, leaving 5 bases between. Concerning this clone itself: As yet, its antigen is unknown.

Study-wide results and caveats: It was the few donors that limited the genetic and exposure-history diversity represented. Non-shared clonotypes had lower generation probabilities than clonotypes shared by all four sorted-subset donors.

The sample taken for sequencing was memory CD4+ T cells sorted from blood. Regarding subset: CD45RA-negative fraction. The chain is built from TRBV30 and TRBJ1-4; a possible D gene is TRBD1 (5 bases). This sequence was found in a woman aged 30 to 39 in good health. DNA of the CDR3: TGTGCCTGGAGTGGGGGGGAAAAACTGTTTTTT. This sequence encodes CAWSGGEKLFF.